Presented here are 29 T cell receptor beta chains from one specimen sequenced in a study of a mutant IDH1 vaccine in newly diagnosed glioma (dated by TCRdb to the early 2020s). Antigens for these TCRs are unknown. Libraries were prepared through the immunoSEQ multiplex PCR assay. The clones in this table, taken by TCRdb from immuneACCESS, are in-frame only. Not every clone is retained; where verified, under half of the shortfall comes from an unresolved V gene, and the cause of the rest is unknown. Present in this sample are around 60,000 clones, roughly 84% of which were seen just once. The ten largest make up about 4.1% of the sample. The time point label here, explained by the study, means: week 35, safety follow-up. Each vaccine dose, consisting of 300 ug of a 20-mer mutant IDH1 peptide in Montanide, was administered subcutaneously with topical imiquimod. Sequencing used PBMCs, obtained from a glioma patient whose treatment included an IDH1 peptide vaccine. The receptors were gathered from a young man with glioma.

This clone turned up a few times. This sequence joins TRBV4-1 and TRBJ2-7; D is undetermined. V was trimmed by 1 base and J by 3 bases, leaving 10 bases between them. Per the germline V gene, CDR1 is MGHRA and CDR2 is YSYEKL. There are 14 residues in the CDR3. CDR3 protein: CASSQVAWDYEQYF. For the CDR3, the DNA is TGCGCCAGCAGCCAAGTAGCCTGGGACTACGAGCAGTACTTC.

The chain couples TRBV13 to TRBJ2-1; no reliable D call. The V end lost 4 bases, the J end lost 5 bases, and 12 bases lay between the germline ends. Germline CDR1 reads PRHDT; CDR2 reads FYEKMQ (reference sequence). The length of the CDR3 is 14 residues. The CDR3 coding sequence is TGTGCCAGCAGCTCTCGGTTTCGTGACAATGAGCAGTTCTTC. This encodes CASSSRFRDNEQFF.

The CDR3 coding sequence is TGTGCCAGCAGCGCAGGGGTGGGATTGTTTAACACTGAAGCTTTCTTT. Translated: CASSAGVGLFNTEAFF. The chain has TRBV13 and TRBJ1-1; possibly TRBD1 for D (6 bases). Trimming removed 5 bases from V and 2 bases from J, with 18 bases in between. The germline gives CDR1 PRHDT, CDR2 FYEKMQ (reference sequence). There are 16 residues in the CDR3.

The chain has TRBV5-6 and TRBJ2-1; 9 nucleotides match TRBD1. The CDR3 is made up of 15 amino acids. CDR1 is SGHDT and CDR2 is YYEEEE in the germline V gene. After removal of 4 bases from V and 10 bases from J, the junction contained 12 bases not matched to a gene. CDR3 nucleotide sequence: TGTGCCAGCAGCACCGGGACAGGGTCTTTCTCCGAGCAGTTCTTC. This encodes CASSTGTGSFSEQFF.

The chain couples TRBV7-2 to TRBJ1-1; 8 positions agree with TRBD1. Germline-derived CDR1 and CDR2 are SGHTA and FQGNSA. The trim removed 0 bases at V and 4 bases at J, leaving 7 bases unmatched. The CDR3 totals 16 residues. The CDR3 coding sequence is TGTGCCAGCAGCTTAGCGCAGGGGGCCTTCGGCACTGAAGCTTTCTTT. This translates into CASSLAQGAFGTEAFF.

A few counts support this clone. Distinct nucleotide sequences in the sample also encode this CDR3. The CDR3 is CASSLGQGYGYTF. The CDR3 bases are TGTGCCAGCAGCTTAGGACAGGGCTACGGCTACACCTTC. The J gene is TRBJ1-2, the V gene TRBV7-2, with 7 bases identical to TRBD1. Germline assignment: CDR1 SGHTA and CDR2 FQGNSA. V was pared by 1 base and J by 8 bases, with 4 bases of the junction left unmatched. The CDR3 is 13 amino acids.

The chain couples TRBV4-1 to TRBJ2-5; D ambiguous. The CDR3 spans 18 residues. Per the germline V gene, CDR1 is MGHRA and CDR2 is YSYEKL. Trimming pared 3 bases from V and 1 base from J, leaving 21 bases between. The CDR3 DNA is TGCGCCAGCAGCCAGTTTCTAAATGGGGTACCGTCCCAAGAGACCCAGTACTTC. This gives the protein CASSQFLNGVPSQETQYF.

The rearrangement joins TRBV18 to TRBJ2-1; D ambiguous. This CDR3 has 11 amino acids. Germline assignment: CDR1 KGHSH and CDR2 LQKENI. Trimming shortened V by 4 bases and J by 8 bases, and 6 bases separated the two germline ends. The CDR3 nucleotides are TGTGCCAGCTCACTCACGGATGAGCAGTTCTTC. This translates into CASSLTDEQFF.

The V gene is TRBV25-1, the J gene TRBJ1-4, with a weak D call TRBD1 (6 bases). Germline values: CDR1 MGHDK, CDR2 SYGVNS. This CDR3 region has 15 residues. Trimming stripped 4 bases from V and 4 bases from J, with 13 bases between. In nucleotides, the CDR3 is TGTGCCAGCAGTGCCCGGACAGCCTATAATGAAAAACTGTTTTTT. This codes for CASSARTAYNEKLFF.

This chain connects TRBV10-1 to TRBJ2-3; 7 bases match TRBD2. Germline V gives CDR1 WNHNN, CDR2 SYGVQD (reference sequence). This CDR3 comprises 17 residues. The V and J ends lost 0 bases and 0 bases, in that order; junction bases with no gene match: 6. The CDR3 is CASSESNPAGSTDTQYF. The CDR3 coding sequence is TGCGCCAGCAGTGAGTCGAACCCAGCGGGGAGCACAGATACGCAGTATTTT.

The chain joins TRBV29-1 to TRBJ1-2, with D perhaps matching TRBD1 (6 bases). Germline V gives CDR1 SQVTM, CDR2 ANQGSEA. Deletions cut 7 bases from V and 4 bases from J, with 22 bases between. There are 15 residues in the CDR3. The CDR3 reads CSGGGGRLSPYGYTF. In nucleotides, the CDR3 is TGCAGCGGCGGGGGGGGGCGGCTTAGTCCCTATGGCTACACCTTC. The full variable domain, its missing parts supplied by reference TRBV29-1 and TRBJ1-2, is SAVISQKPSRDICQRGTSLTIQCQVDSQVTMMFWYRQQPGQSLTLIATANQGSEATYESGFVIDKFPISRPNLTFSTLTVSNMSPEDSSIYLCSGGGGRLSPYGYTFGSGTRLTVV.

In the case of this clone: Compared with germline, one end of the junction differs, possibly owing to a read error. The rearrangement joins TRBV29-1 to TRBJ2-7; D unresolved. The CDR3 sequence is 11 residues long. Germline V gene sequence: CDR1 SQVTM, CDR2 ANQGSEA. The CDR3, as DNA: TGCAGCGTTGAAGAGGAGTACGAGCAGTGCTTC. Residues: CSVEEEYEQCF.

The rearrangement uses TRBV5-1 and TRBJ1-1, with D maybe TRBD1 (5 bases). Trimming shortened V by 4 bases and J by 1 base, and 14 bases separated the two germline ends. This CDR3 comprises 15 residues. Per germline, CDR1 SGHRS and CDR2 YFSETQ. The CDR3 DNA follows: TGCGCCAGCAGCAGAACGGGACGGACGAACACTGAAGCTTTCTTT. Translation: CASSRTGRTNTEAFF.

The CDR3 spells CASSDVSGSEKLFF. The CDR3 DNA sequence: TGCGCCAGCAGCGACGTAAGTGGTTCGGAAAAACTGTTTTTT. This chain uses TRBV5-1 with TRBJ1-4, with D unresolved. CDR1 is SGHRS and CDR2 is YFSETQ in the germline V gene. The V gene lost 4 bases and the J gene lost 8 bases, with 15 bases spanning the gap. The CDR3 extends over 14 amino acids.

The V gene is TRBV6-4, the J gene TRBJ1-1; tentative D call: TRBD1 (5 bases). V shed 4 bases and J shed 1 base, with 13 bases lying between them. The germline CDR1 and CDR2 sequences are MRHNA and SNTAGT. The CDR3 loop spans 15 amino acids. This chain's CDR3 is CASSAQYGQNTEAFF. The CDR3 bases are TGTGCCAGCAGTGCCCAATATGGACAGAACACTGAAGCTTTCTTT.

This rearrangement joins TRBV9 to TRBJ2-1; a possible D gene is TRBD2 (7 bases). The CDR3 is made up of 14 amino acids. The V gene lost 7 bases and the J gene lost 7 bases, with 18 bases spanning the gap. Per germline, CDR1 SGDLS and CDR2 YYNGEE. CDR3 region: CASGSGGVGNEQFF. CDR3 nucleotide sequence: TGTGCCAGCGGTTCGGGGGGCGTCGGTAATGAGCAGTTCTTC.

V is TRBV5-4 and J is TRBJ2-1; 7 bases are shared with TRBD2. This CDR3 has 15 residues. In germline, CDR1 is SGHNT, CDR2 YYREEE (reference sequence). V dropped 4 bases and J dropped 9; count of bases not matched to a gene: 13. The CDR3 here is CASSVRLRGRGEQFF. For the CDR3, the DNA is TGTGCCAGCAGCGTTAGACTGCGGGGGAGGGGTGAGCAGTTCTTC. Full variable domain (rest looked up from reference TRBV5-4 and TRBJ2-1): ETGVTQSPTHLIKTRGQQVTLRCSSQSGHNTVSWYQQALGQGPQFIFQYYREEENGRGNFPPRFSGLQFPNYSSELNVNALELDDSALYLCASSVRLRGRGEQFFGPGTRLTVL.

The J gene is TRBJ1-4, the V gene TRBV11-2; D gene uncertain. V lost 6 bases, J lost 3 bases, and 14 bases lay in between. The CDR3 consists of 15 residues. The germline V gene has CDR1 SGHAT and CDR2 FQNNGV. CDR3 bases: TGTGCCAGCAGACCCGGACGGAGTCCTAATGAAAAACTGTTTTTT. This translates into CASRPGRSPNEKLFF.

This clone came up a few times. CDR3 nucleotides: TGTGCCAGCAGTTACGTTAGCAATCAGCCCCAGCATTTT. This translates into CASSYVSNQPQHF. This chain uses TRBV27 with TRBJ1-5; D is uncertain. Trimming took off 4 bases at V and 0 bases at J, with 4 bases between the two ends. The CDR3 has 13 residues. Germline CDR1 MNHEY, CDR2 SMNVEV (reference sequence).

The gene calls are TRBV2 and TRBJ2-7, with 10 bases lining up with TRBD2. Germline V gives CDR1 SNHLY, CDR2 FYNNEI. The CDR3 is 16 amino acids. V lost 7 bases and J lost 2; bases outside the gene matches: 11. The CDR3 here is CASTRSLAGEAYEQYF. The CDR3 DNA sequence: TGTGCCAGCACCAGATCCCTAGCGGGGGAAGCCTACGAGCAGTACTTC.

The V gene is TRBV11-2, the J gene TRBJ1-1; D not resolved. There are 14 residues in the CDR3. The germline CDR1 and CDR2 sequences are SGHAT and FQNNGV. V was cut by 5 bases and J by 7 bases, with 17 bases left in between. CDR3: CASSEALQRHEAFF. In DNA, the CDR3 is TGTGCCAGCAGCGAGGCCCTGCAAAGACATGAAGCTTTCTTT.

V and J are TRBV7-8 and TRBJ1-2; D is uncertain. This CDR3 contains 14 residues. The V end was cut by 5 bases, the J end by 1 base, with 11 bases between. CDR1 SGHVS and CDR2 FQNEAQ come from the germline V gene. CDR3 in DNA: TGTGCCAGCAGCCCGGACCGGATTAACTATGGCTACACCTTC. Amino acids: CASSPDRINYGYTF.

J is TRBJ1-4 and V is TRBV2, with TRBD1 matching over 7 bases. Germline V gives CDR1 SNHLY, CDR2 FYNNEI. This CDR3 comprises 18 residues. After removal of 2 bases from V and 0 bases from J, the junction contained 9 bases not matched to a gene. The CDR3 coding sequence is TGTGCCAGCAGTGAACCCGGGACAGAGGAGTCAACTAATGAAAAACTGTTTTTT. This gives the protein CASSEPGTEESTNEKLFF.

The chain carries TRBV6-5 and TRBJ1-2; the D is unclear. The CDR3 runs to 14 residues. Trimming stripped 6 bases from V and 8 bases from J, with 19 bases between. CDR1 is MNHEY, CDR2 SVGAGI, per germline. The CDR3 DNA follows: TGTGCCAGCAGCTCGGGGAGCGGGGTAGGAGGCTACACCTTC. Translated: CASSSGSGVGGYTF.

The chain recombines TRBV7-8 with TRBJ1-2; TRBD1 agrees at 8 bases. This CDR3 spans 14 amino acids. V lost 5 bases, J lost 8 bases, and 10 bases stayed unmatched. The V gene's germline CDR1 is SGHVS and CDR2 FQNEAQ. In nucleotides, the CDR3 is TGTGCCAGCAGCGAATTAAGGACAGGGCGCGGCTACACCTTC. Encoded protein: CASSELRTGRGYTF.

This clone was found once. The chain is built from TRBV5-1 and TRBJ2-5; D is undetermined. Germline values: CDR1 SGHRS, CDR2 YFSETQ. The CDR3 contains 13 residues. V was pared by 0 bases and J by 2 bases, with 5 bases between. Here the CDR3 DNA reads TGCGCCAGCAGCTTGGGAAAACAAGAGACCCAGTACTTC. Amino acid sequence: CASSLGKQETQYF. The full variable domain, with the rest looked up from reference TRBV5-1 and TRBJ2-5, is KAGVTQTPRYLIKTRGQQVTLSCSPISGHRSVSWYQQTPGQGLQFLFEYFSETQRNKGNFPGRFSGRQFSNSRSEMNVSTLELGDSALYLCASSLGKQETQYFGPGTRLLVL.

The chain joins TRBV5-1 to TRBJ2-3; no clear D gene. The germline CDR1 and CDR2 sequences are SGHRS and YFSETQ. This CDR3 has 14 amino acids. Trimming took 2 bases from V and 2 from J, leaving 9 bases between them. The CDR3 coding sequence is TGCGCCAGCAGCTTTCAGGTCTCCACAGATACGCAGTATTTT. Protein: CASSFQVSTDTQYF.

The chain combines TRBV2 with TRBJ2-5; D may be TRBD1 or TRBD2 (6 bases each). The V gene lost 4 bases and the J gene lost 2 bases, with 23 bases spanning the gap. In germline, CDR1 is SNHLY, CDR2 FYNNEI. The CDR3 extends over 18 amino acids. CDR3 coding DNA: TGTGCCAGCAGTGTCCTACGGGAGACAGGCGTGAGACAAGAGACCCAGTACTTC. Translating it yields CASSVLRETGVRQETQYF.

CDR3 nucleotide sequence: TGTGCCAGCAGTTACTCAGACCCTGTTCCTCAGCCCCAGCATTTT. This gives the protein CASSYSDPVPQPQHF. J is TRBJ1-5 and V is TRBV6-6, with unresolved D. This CDR3 comprises 15 residues. Trimming took 0 bases from V and 6 from J, leaving 12 bases between them. Germline V gene lookup returns CDR1 MNHNY and CDR2 SVGAGI (reference sequence).